This TCR beta chain was recorded in a study of CD8 T cells in Susac syndrome. Study-wide points: TEMRA cells and active patients showed peak Susac CD8+ clonal expansion. An acknowledgment was made by the study that its TCR sequencing and HLA analysis involved relatively few individuals.

Patients with Susac syndrome met diagnostic criteria that were recently defined for definite or probable disease. This CDR3 comprises 14 residues. Trimming removed 2 bases from V and 4 bases from J, with 11 bases in between. In germline, CDR1 is SGHTA, CDR2 FQGTGA. On this clonotype: Its antigen is undetermined.

With random hexamers, 0.5 to 1 ug RNA was reverse transcribed. Each CDR3 protein gets one entry after TCRdb re-called the immunoSEQ multiplex PCR reads with MiXCR. The table includes roughly 100,000 distinct CDR3 sequences, approximately 94% detected once. Sequenced material: CD8+ T cells from PBMCs. The chain couples TRBV7-3 to TRBJ1-1; D is unclear. This TCR came from a human donor with Susac syndrome. This CDR3 reads CASSLEGAGTEAFF. DNA of the CDR3: TGTGCCAGCAGCTTAGAGGGCGCAGGCACTGAAGCTTTCTTT.